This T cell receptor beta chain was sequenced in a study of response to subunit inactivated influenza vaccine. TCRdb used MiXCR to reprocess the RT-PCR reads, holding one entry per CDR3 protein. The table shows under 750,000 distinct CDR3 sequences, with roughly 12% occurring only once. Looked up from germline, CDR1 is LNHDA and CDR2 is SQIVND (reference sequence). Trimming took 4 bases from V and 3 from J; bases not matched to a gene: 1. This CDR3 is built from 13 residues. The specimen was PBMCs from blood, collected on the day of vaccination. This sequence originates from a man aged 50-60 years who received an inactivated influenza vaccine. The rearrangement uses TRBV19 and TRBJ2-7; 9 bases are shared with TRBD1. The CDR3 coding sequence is TGTGCCAGTAGTAACAGGGGGCTCTACGAGCAGTACTTC. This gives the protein CASSNRGLYEQYF.